These 18 T cell receptor beta chains were sequenced from one sample in a study of cytomegalovirus exposure and HLA in healthy donors. Researchers ran the PCR with 60 Vbeta and 13 Jbeta primers. The protocol was immunoSEQ multiplex PCR, while the TCRdb copy is restricted to in-frame clones and leaves out a portion. The repertoire holds 110,000 or so clones, with 74% as singletons. Sample: PBMCs. All receptors come from a human donor in good health.

J is TRBJ2-7 and V is TRBV19; 8 bases match TRBD1. The CDR3 sequence is 15 residues long. Germline values: CDR1 LNHDA, CDR2 SQIVND (reference sequence). The ends lost 4 bases at V and 2 bases at J; junction bases unmatched: 7. DNA for the CDR3: TGTGCCAGTAGTAGCGCCGGGGGACAGGCCTACGAGCAGTACTTC. This gives the protein CASSSAGGQAYEQYF.

This chain uses TRBV2 with TRBJ2-2, with TRBD1 matching 10 bases. CDR3 size: 14 residues. The V and J ends lost 8 bases and 4 bases, in that order; junction bases with no gene match: 4. Germline assignment: CDR1 SNHLY and CDR2 FYNNEI. The CDR3 region has the DNA TGTGCCAGCGGGGGGACAGGGGCCACCGGGGAGCTGTTTTTT. Protein: CASGGTGATGELFF.

The gene calls are TRBV7-9 and TRBJ2-2; unclear D gene. The CDR3 runs to 16 residues. In germline, CDR1 is SEHNR, CDR2 FQNEAQ (reference sequence). The germline V and J ends were trimmed by 2 bases and 2 bases, with 12 bases remaining between them. Here the CDR3 reads CASSLIAGGNTGELFF. In nucleotides, the CDR3 is TGTGCCAGCAGCTTAATCGCCGGCGGAAACACCGGGGAGCTGTTTTTT.

The chain links TRBV2 to TRBJ2-2, with D unresolved. V was trimmed by 8 bases and J by 7 bases, leaving 14 bases between them. The germline V gene encodes CDR1 SNHLY and CDR2 FYNNEI. The CDR3 has 13 amino acids. This chain's CDR3 is CASRTGIVGELFF. The DNA of the CDR3 is TGTGCCAGCCGCACGGGTATAGTCGGGGAGCTGTTTTTT.

The chain is built from TRBV29-1 and TRBJ2-2; 8 bases are shared with TRBD1. Losses at the gene ends were 8 bases for V and 5 bases for J; bases not matched to a gene: 7. The CDR3 has 13 residues. Germline V gene sequence: CDR1 SQVTM, CDR2 ANQGSEA. CDR3 sequence reads: CSYSTGGTGELFF. The CDR3 coding sequence is TGCAGCTATTCTACAGGGGGAACCGGGGAGCTGTTTTTT.

J is TRBJ1-2 and V is TRBV6-4; a possible D gene is TRBD1 (5 bases). The CDR3 has 12 residues. Germline V lookup: CDR1 MRHNA, CDR2 SNTAGT. Trimming cost V 0 bases and J 7 bases, with 6 bases left between them. The CDR3 sequence is CASSDSTVGYTF. CDR3 in DNA: TGTGCCAGCAGTGACTCGACAGTTGGCTACACCTTC.

V is TRBV10-2 and J is TRBJ2-1, with TRBD1 matching 9 bases. The length of the CDR3 is 15 residues. Germline CDR1 WSHSY, CDR2 SAAADI. The J segment lost 6 bases and the V segment lost 4 bases, leaving 7 bases of the junction unmatched. This chain's CDR3 is CASSVDRGAFNEQFF. The CDR3 nucleotides read TGCGCCAGCAGTGTTGACAGGGGGGCATTCAATGAGCAGTTCTTC.

The chain has TRBV5-4 and TRBJ2-2, with D maybe TRBD2 (6 bases). The CDR3 consists of 14 residues. Germline V lookup: CDR1 SGHNT, CDR2 YYREEE (reference sequence). The V end was cut by 3 bases, the J end by 5 bases, with 11 bases between. The CDR3 loop is CASSSGTDTGELFF. CDR3 bases: TGTGCCAGCAGCTCCGGGACTGATACCGGGGAGCTGTTTTTT.

The chain links TRBV14 to TRBJ2-7, with 10 bases identical to TRBD2. V shed 6 bases and J 1 base; nucleotides not matched to a gene: 6. This CDR3 is built from 15 residues. Germline assignment: CDR1 SGHDN and CDR2 FVKESK. The CDR3 here is CASSLAGAFSYEQYF. CDR3 in DNA: TGTGCCAGCAGTCTAGCGGGAGCTTTTTCCTACGAGCAGTACTTC.

The V gene is TRBV9, the J gene TRBJ2-1, with 9 bases aligning to TRBD2. The CDR3 extends over 15 amino acids. The V segment lost 1 base and the J segment 9 bases; nucleotides outside the gene matches: 8. From germline, CDR1 is SGDLS and CDR2 YYNGEE. CDR3 DNA: TGTGCCAGCAGCGTAACGGATAGCGGGGGAGGTGAGCAGTTCTTC. Amino acids: CASSVTDSGGGEQFF.

The CDR3 region has the DNA TGCGCCAGCAGCCCGATCAGACAGGGATGGGGCTCTGGAAACACCATATATTTT. Protein product: CASSPIRQGWGSGNTIYF. The chain couples TRBV5-1 to TRBJ1-3, with 7 bases aligning to TRBD1. This CDR3 contains 18 residues. V dropped 4 bases and J dropped 0; count of bases not matched to a gene: 13. Germline V gene lookup returns CDR1 SGHRS and CDR2 YFSETQ.

The chain combines TRBV12-5 with TRBJ2-2; no clear D gene. V lost 0 bases, J lost 6 bases, and 8 bases lay in between. Germline V lookup: CDR1 LGHNT, CDR2 FRNRAP. The CDR3 has 14 residues. CDR3 in amino acids: CASGLVPTPGELFF. The CDR3, as DNA: TGTGCTAGTGGTTTGGTACCTACGCCCGGGGAGCTGTTTTTT.

The chain couples TRBV14 to TRBJ1-1; D uncertain. V gave up 0 bases and J gave up 0 bases, with 20 bases separating them. CDR1 is SGHDN, CDR2 FVKESK, per germline. The CDR3 has 19 residues. Written as DNA, the CDR3 is TGTGCCAGCAGCCAAGAATCGGTATTAGTTCGGGGTATGAACACTGAAGCTTTCTTT. It translates to CASSQESVLVRGMNTEAFF.

The chain employs TRBV7-2 and TRBJ2-1; TRBD2 aligns across 7 bases. In germline, CDR1 is SGHTA, CDR2 FQGNSA. V dropped 7 bases and J dropped 8; count of bases not matched to a gene: 14. The CDR3 covers 15 residues. This CDR3 reads CASKLSGTKYDEQFF. In DNA form, the CDR3 reads TGTGCCAGCAAGTTATCCGGGACTAAATACGATGAGCAGTTCTTC.

The V and J genes are TRBV29-1 and TRBJ2-7; D perhaps matches TRBD1 (6 bases). Germline CDR1 reads SQVTM; CDR2 reads ANQGSEA. V dropped 3 bases and J dropped 5 bases, with 11 bases sitting between them. CDR3 length: 12 amino acids. In DNA, the CDR3 is TGCAGCGTTGACAGGGGCACCAACGAGCAGTACTTC. Its translation: CSVDRGTNEQYF.

The chain is built from TRBV28 and TRBJ2-5, with 7 bases that match TRBD1. After removal of 6 bases from V and 4 bases from J, the junction contained 2 bases not matched to a gene. Germline V CDR1 and CDR2: MDHEN, SYDVKM. This CDR3 region has 12 residues. Here the CDR3 DNA reads TGTGCCAGCAGCCCAGGGGGAGAGACCCAGTACTTC. Encoded protein: CASSPGGETQYF.

CDR3 sequence: CASSSVRGQGLQPQHF. For the CDR3, the DNA is TGTGCCAGCAGTTCCGTTCGGGGACAGGGTCTCCAGCCCCAGCATTTT. The V gene is TRBV27, the J gene TRBJ1-5, with 9 positions matching TRBD1. V was pared by 4 bases and J by 7 bases, with 11 bases of the junction left unmatched. CDR3 length: 16 residues. CDR1 MNHEY and CDR2 SMNVEV come from the germline V gene (reference sequence).

This clone was observed once. The chain uses TRBV15 and TRBJ2-5; 10 bases match TRBD2. In germline, CDR1 is LNHNV, CDR2 YYDKDF (reference sequence). The CDR3 has 17 residues. Germline trimming cut 1 base from V and 5 bases from J; bases unmatched to any gene: 10. Here the CDR3 DNA reads TGTGCCACCAGCAGAGTGGGGTCTAGCGGGAGTGGGGAGACCCAGTACTTC. It codes for CATSRVGSSGSGETQYF. The full variable domain, its missing parts supplied by reference TRBV15 and TRBJ2-5, is DAMVIQNPRYQVTQFGKPVTLSCSQTLNHNVMYWYQQKSSQAPKLLFHYYDKDFNNEADTPDNFQSRRPNTSFCFLDIRSPGLGDTAMYLCATSRVGSSGSGETQYFGPGTRLLVL.